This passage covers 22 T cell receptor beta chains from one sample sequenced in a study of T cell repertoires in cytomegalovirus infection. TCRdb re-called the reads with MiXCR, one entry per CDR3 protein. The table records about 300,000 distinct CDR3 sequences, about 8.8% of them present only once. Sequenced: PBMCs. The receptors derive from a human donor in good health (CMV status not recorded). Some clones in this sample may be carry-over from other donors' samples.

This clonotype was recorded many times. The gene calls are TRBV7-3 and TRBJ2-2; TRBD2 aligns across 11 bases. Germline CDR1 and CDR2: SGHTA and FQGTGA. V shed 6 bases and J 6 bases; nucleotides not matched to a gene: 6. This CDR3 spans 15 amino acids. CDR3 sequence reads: CASSIGTSGPGELFF. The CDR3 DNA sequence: TGTGCCAGCAGTATTGGGACTAGCGGACCCGGGGAGCTGTTTTTT.

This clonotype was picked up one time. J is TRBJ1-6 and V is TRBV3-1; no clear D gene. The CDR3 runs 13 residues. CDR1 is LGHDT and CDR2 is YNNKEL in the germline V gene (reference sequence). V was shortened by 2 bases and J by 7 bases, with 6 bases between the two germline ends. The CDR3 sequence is CASSQSDNSPLHF. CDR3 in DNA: TGTGCCAGCAGCCAATCGGACAATTCACCCCTCCACTTT.

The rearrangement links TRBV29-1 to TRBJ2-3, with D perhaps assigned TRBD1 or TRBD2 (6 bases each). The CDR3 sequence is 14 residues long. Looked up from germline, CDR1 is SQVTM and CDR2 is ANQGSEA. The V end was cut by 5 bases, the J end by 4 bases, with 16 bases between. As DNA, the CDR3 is TGCAGCGTTATCTTGGGGGGCGGTGCAGATACGCAGTATTTT. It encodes CSVILGGGADTQYF.

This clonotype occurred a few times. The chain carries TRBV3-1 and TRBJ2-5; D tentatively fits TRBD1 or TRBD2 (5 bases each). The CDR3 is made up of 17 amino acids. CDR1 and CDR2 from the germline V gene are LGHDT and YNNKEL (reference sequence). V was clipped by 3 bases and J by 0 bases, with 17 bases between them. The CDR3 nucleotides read TGTGCCAGCAGCCACCCCTTGGAGTGGGGGTACCAAGAGACCCAGTACTTC. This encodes CASSHPLEWGYQETQYF.

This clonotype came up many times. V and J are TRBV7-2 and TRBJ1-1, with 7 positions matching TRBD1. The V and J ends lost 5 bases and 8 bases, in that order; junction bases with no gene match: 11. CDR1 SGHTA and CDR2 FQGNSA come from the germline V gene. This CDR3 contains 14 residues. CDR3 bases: TGTGCCAGCAGCCGCGGACAGGTCCCCCCGGAAGCTTTCTTT. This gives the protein CASSRGQVPPEAFF.

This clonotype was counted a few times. CDR3 in DNA: TGTGCCAGCAGCTTATATTGGGGGAGGAATGAAAAACTGTTTTTT. It specifies CASSLYWGRNEKLFF. The chain combines TRBV7-2 with TRBJ1-4, with D perhaps TRBD1 (5 bases). The CDR3 has 15 residues. Germline V CDR1 and CDR2: SGHTA, FQGNSA. V was shortened by 2 bases and J by 5 bases, with 12 bases between the two germline ends.

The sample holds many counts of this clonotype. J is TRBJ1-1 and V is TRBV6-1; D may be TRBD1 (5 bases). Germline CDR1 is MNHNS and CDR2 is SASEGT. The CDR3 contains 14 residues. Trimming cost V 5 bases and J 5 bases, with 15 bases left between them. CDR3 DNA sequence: TGTGCCAGCAGTACCGCCAGGGTCGGTACTGAAGCTTTCTTT. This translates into CASSTARVGTEAFF.

The CDR3 bases are TGTGCCAGCGGCAGTCTTGGGCCCTCTACGAGTGAGCAGTACTTC. This translates into CASGSLGPSTSEQYF. V usage is TRBV6-6 and J usage is TRBJ2-7; D remains unclear. From germline, CDR1 is MNHNY and CDR2 SVGAGI (reference sequence). The V gene lost 8 bases and the J gene lost 7 bases, with 24 bases spanning the gap. The CDR3 covers 15 residues.

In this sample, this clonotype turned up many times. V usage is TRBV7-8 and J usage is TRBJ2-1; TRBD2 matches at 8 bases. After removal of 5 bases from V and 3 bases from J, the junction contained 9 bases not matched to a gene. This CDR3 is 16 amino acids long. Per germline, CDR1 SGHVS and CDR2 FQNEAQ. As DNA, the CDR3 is TGTGCCAGCAGCGTATCCGGGGGGGTGCTCTACAATGAGCAGTTCTTC. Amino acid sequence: CASSVSGGVLYNEQFF.

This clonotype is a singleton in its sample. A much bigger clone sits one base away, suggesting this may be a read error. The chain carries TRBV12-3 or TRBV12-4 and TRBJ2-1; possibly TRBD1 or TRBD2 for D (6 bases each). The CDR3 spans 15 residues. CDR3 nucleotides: TGTGCCAGCAGTTCTAGCCTAGGGGGGTTCAATGAGCTGTTCTTC. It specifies CASSSSLGGFNELFF.

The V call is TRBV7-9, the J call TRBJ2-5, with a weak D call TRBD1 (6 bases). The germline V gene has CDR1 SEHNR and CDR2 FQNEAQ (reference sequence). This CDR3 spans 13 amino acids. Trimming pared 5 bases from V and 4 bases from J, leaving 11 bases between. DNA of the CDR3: TGTGCCAGCAGCATAAAAGGGGGAGAGACCCAGTACTTC. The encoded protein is CASSIKGGETQYF.

The CDR3 here is CASSSRTGGNEQFF. The CDR3 nucleotides are TGTGCCAGCAGCTCGAGGACAGGGGGCAATGAGCAGTTCTTC. J is TRBJ2-1 and V is TRBV5-4; TRBD1 aligns across 10 bases. This CDR3 region has 14 residues. J was trimmed by 6 bases and V by 3 bases; bases with no gene match: 3. Germline V CDR1 and CDR2: SGHNT, YYREEE (reference sequence). Drawing the rest from reference TRBV5-4 and TRBJ2-1, the complete variable domain is ETGVTQSPTHLIKTRGQQVTLRCSSQSGHNTVSWYQQALGQGPQFIFQYYREEENGRGNFPPRFSGLQFPNYSSELNVNALELDDSALYLCASSSRTGGNEQFFGPGTRLTVL.

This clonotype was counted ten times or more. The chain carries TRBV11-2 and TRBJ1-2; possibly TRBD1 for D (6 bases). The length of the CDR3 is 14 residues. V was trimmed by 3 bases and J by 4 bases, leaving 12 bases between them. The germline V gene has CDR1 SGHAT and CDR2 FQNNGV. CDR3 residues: CASSFPQGLYGYTF. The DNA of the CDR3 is TGTGCCAGCAGCTTTCCACAGGGCCTCTATGGCTACACCTTC. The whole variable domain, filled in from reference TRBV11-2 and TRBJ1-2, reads EAGVAQSPRYKIIEKRQSVAFWCNPISGHATLYWYQQILGQGPKLLIQFQNNGVVDDSQLPKDRFSAERLKGVDSTLKIQPAKLEDSAVYLCASSFPQGLYGYTFGSGTRLTVV.

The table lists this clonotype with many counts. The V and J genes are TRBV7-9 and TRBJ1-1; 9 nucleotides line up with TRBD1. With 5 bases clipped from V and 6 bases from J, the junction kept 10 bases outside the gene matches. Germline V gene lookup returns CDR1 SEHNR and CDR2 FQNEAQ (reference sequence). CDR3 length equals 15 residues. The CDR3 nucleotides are TGTGCCAGCAGCACACAGGACAGGGGCCGGCCTGAAGCTTTCTTT. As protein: CASSTQDRGRPEAFF. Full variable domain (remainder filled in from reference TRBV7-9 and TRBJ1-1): DTGVSQNPRHKITKRGQNVTFRCDPISEHNRLYWYRQTLGQGPEFLTYFQNEAQLEKSRLLSDRFSAERPKGSFSTLEIQRTEQGDSAMYLCASSTQDRGRPEAFFGQGTRLTVV.

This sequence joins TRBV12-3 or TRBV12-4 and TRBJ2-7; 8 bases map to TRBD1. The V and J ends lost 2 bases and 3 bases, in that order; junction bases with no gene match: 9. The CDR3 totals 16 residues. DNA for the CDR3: TGTGCCAGCAGTTTAAGGCGGGCGACAGGGGTCTACGAGCAGTACTTC. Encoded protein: CASSLRRATGVYEQYF.

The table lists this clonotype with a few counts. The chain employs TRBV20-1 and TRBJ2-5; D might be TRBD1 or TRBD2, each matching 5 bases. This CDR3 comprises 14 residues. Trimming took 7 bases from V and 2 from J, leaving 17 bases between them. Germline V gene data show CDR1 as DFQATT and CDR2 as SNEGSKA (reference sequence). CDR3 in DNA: TGCAGTGTGGGCGGCGGGTCAGGGCAAGAGACCCAGTACTTC. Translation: CSVGGGSGQETQYF.

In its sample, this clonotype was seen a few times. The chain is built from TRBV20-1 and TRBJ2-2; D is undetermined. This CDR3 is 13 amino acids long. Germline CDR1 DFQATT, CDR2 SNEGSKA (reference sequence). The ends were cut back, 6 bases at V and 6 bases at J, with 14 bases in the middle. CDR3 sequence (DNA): TGCAGTGCCCGATCCTGGGGTCCCGGGGAGCTGTTTTTT. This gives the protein CSARSWGPGELFF.

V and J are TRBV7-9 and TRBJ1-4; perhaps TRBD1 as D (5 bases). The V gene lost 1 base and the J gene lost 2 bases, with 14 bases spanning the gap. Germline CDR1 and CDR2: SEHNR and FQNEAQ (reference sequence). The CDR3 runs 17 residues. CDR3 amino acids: CASSLGGVAGTNEKLFF. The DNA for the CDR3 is TGTGCCAGCAGCTTAGGCGGCGTTGCAGGGACTAATGAAAAACTGTTTTTT.

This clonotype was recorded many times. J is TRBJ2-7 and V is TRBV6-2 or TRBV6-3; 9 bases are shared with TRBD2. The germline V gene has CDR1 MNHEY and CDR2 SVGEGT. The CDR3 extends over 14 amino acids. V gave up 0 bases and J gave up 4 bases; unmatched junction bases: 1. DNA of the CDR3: TGTGCCAGCAGTTACTCGCTAGCGGGGTACGAGCAGTACGTC. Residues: CASSYSLAGYEQYV.

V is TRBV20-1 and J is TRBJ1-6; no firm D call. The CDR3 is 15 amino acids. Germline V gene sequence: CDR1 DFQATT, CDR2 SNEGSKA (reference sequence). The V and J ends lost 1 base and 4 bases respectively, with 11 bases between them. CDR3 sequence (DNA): TGCAGTGCTAGAGGGCGGCCCCTATATAATTCACCCCTCCACTTT. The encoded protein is CSARGRPLYNSPLHF.

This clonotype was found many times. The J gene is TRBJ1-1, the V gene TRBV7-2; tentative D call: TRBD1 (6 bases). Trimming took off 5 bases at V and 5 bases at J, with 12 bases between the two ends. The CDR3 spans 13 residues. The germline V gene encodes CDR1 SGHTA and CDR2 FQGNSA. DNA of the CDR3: TGTGCCAGCAGCCCTAAGGGGGGGACTGAAGCTTTCTTT. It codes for CASSPKGGTEAFF.

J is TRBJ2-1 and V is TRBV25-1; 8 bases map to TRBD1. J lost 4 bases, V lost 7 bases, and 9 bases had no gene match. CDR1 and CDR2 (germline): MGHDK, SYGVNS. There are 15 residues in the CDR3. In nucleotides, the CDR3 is TGTGCCAGCACCCCTCAGGGGGCGCGGTACAATGAGCAGTTCTTC. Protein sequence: CASTPQGARYNEQFF.